This T cell receptor beta chain is from a study of blood T cell repertoires in COVID-19. Study overall: Donors in the United States, Italy and Spain gave samples during acute or convalescent COVID-19. Nucleic acid was either cDNA or gDNA, and it came from T cells, B-cell-depleted T cells, or PBMCs.

Libraries were prepared by immunoSEQ multiplex PCR; TCRdb keeps only in-frame clonotypes and omits some of them. The repertoire holds 100,000 to 150,000 clones, with around 80% as singletons. CDR3 size: 13 residues. V gave up 2 bases and J gave up 7 bases, with 11 bases separating them. On this clone: Other DNA sequences in this sample translate to the same CDR3.

The chain recombines TRBV12-3 or TRBV12-4 with TRBJ1-1; D possibly corresponds to TRBD1 (5 bases). The specimen sequenced was peripheral blood. The clonotype was recovered from a woman between 45 and 65 years old with acute or convalescent COVID-19. CDR3 in DNA: TGTGCCAGCAGTTTATTGGGGAGGGGTGAAGCTTTCTTT. Amino acid sequence: CASSLLGRGEAFF.